This T cell receptor (beta chain) derives from a study of cytomegalovirus exposure and HLA in healthy donors. Primers: 60 Vbeta forward and 13 Jbeta reverse. The protocol was immunoSEQ multiplex PCR, while the TCRdb copy is restricted to in-frame clones and leaves out a portion. There are more than 150,000 clones in the sample; approximately 73% occur only once, and under 2.5% lies in the top ten. Sample: PBMCs. The TCR sequence derives from a woman in her twenties or thirties in good health and CMV-seropositive.

The CDR3 here is CASSYAHGNYNEQFF. DNA for the CDR3: TGTGCCAGCAGTTACGCCCACGGGAACTACAATGAGCAGTTCTTC. J is TRBJ2-1 and V is TRBV6-5, with a weak D call TRBD2 (5 bases). This CDR3 region has 15 residues. From germline, CDR1 is MNHEY and CDR2 SVGAGI. V was shortened by 2 bases and J by 3 bases, with 11 bases between the two germline ends.